This T cell receptor beta chain was identified in a study of beta chain features in type 1 diabetes. The germline V and J ends were trimmed by 0 bases and 4 bases, with 16 bases remaining between them. The CDR3 consists of 17 residues. Germline V CDR1 and CDR2: LGHNA, YNFKEQ. Expressed TCRB transcripts were sequenced because the entire RNA isolate underwent reverse transcription. Method: immunoSEQ multiplex PCR; TCRdb's copy keeps in-frame clones and lacks some. This table holds about 220,000 clones, roughly a tenth found once. This clone was counted ten times or more. The clonotype originates from a young man in good health. J is TRBJ2-1 and V is TRBV4-2; D is possibly TRBD2 (5 bases). Sequenced material: central memory CD4+ T cells from blood. The CDR3 reads CASSQDPGLLRYNEQFF. As DNA, the CDR3 is TGTGCCAGCAGCCAAGACCCTGGACTGTTAAGATACAATGAGCAGTTCTTC.